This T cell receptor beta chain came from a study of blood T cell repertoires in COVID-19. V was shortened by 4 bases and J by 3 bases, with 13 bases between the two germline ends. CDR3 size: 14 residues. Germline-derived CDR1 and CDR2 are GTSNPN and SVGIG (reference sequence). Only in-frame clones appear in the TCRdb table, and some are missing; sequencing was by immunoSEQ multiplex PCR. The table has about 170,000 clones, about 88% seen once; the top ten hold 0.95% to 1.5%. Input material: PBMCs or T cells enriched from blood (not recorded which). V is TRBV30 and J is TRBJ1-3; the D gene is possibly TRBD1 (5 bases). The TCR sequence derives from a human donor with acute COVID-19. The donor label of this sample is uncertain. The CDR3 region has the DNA TGTGCCTGGACCATCGGGGGATATGGAAACACCATATATTTT. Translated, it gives CAWTIGGYGNTIYF.